Each of the 31 T cell receptor beta chains below was sequenced from the same sample in a study of T cell responses to AZD1222 COVID-19 vaccine. Sequenced by immunoSEQ multiplex PCR; TCRdb stores in-frame clones only, minus some. The data show 95,000 to 120,000 clones, around 84% seen once. Material: peripheral blood, obtained on day 0 of AZD1222 vaccination. The receptors derive from an adult in good health.

This rearrangement joins TRBV19 to TRBJ1-5; a weak D match, TRBD1 (6 bases). The CDR3 loop spans 15 amino acids. CDR1 is LNHDA, CDR2 SQIVND, per germline (reference sequence). V lost 4 bases and J lost 5, with 15 bases in between. CDR3 protein: CASSKSGQRDQPQHF. CDR3 nucleotides: TGTGCCAGTAGTAAATCAGGACAGAGAGATCAGCCCCAGCATTTT. Variable domain in full (rest from reference TRBV19 and TRBJ1-5): DGGITQSPKYLFRKEGQNVTLSCEQNLNHDAMYWYRQDPGQGLRLIYYSQIVNDFQKGDIAEGYSVSREKKESFPLTVTSAQKNPTAFYLCASSKSGQRDQPQHFGDGTRLSIL.

The V gene is TRBV5-4, the J gene TRBJ1-5, with D uncertain. The V end lost 3 bases, the J end lost 3 bases, and 4 bases lay between the germline ends. Looked up from germline, CDR1 is SGHNT and CDR2 is YYREEE (reference sequence). The CDR3 spans 12 residues. The CDR3 DNA sequence: TGTGCCAGCAGCTCCAACAATCAGCCCCAGCATTTT. This translates into CASSSNNQPQHF.

This sequence joins TRBV5-4 and TRBJ2-3; 9 nucleotides align to TRBD1. In germline, CDR1 is SGHNT, CDR2 YYREEE (reference sequence). The CDR3 spans 15 residues. Germline trimming cut 3 bases from V and 2 bases from J; bases unmatched to any gene: 4. CDR3 residues: CASSWGDRATDTQYF. In nucleotides, the CDR3 is TGTGCCAGCAGCTGGGGGGACAGGGCCACAGATACGCAGTATTTT.

This chain links TRBV7-2 with TRBJ2-6; D uncertain. Germline-derived CDR1 and CDR2 are SGHTA and FQGNSA. This CDR3 comprises 14 residues. The germline V and J ends were trimmed by 3 bases and 0 bases, with 3 bases remaining between them. CDR3 in amino acids: CASSFRSGANVLTF. The DNA for the CDR3 is TGTGCCAGCAGCTTCCGCTCTGGGGCCAACGTCCTGACTTTC. The full variable domain, rest sourced from reference TRBV7-2 and TRBJ2-6, is GAGVSQSPSNKVTEKGKDVELRCDPISGHTALYWYRQSLGQGLEFLIYFQGNSAPDKSGLPSDRFSAERTGGSVSTLTIQRTQQEDSAVYLCASSFRSGANVLTFGAGSRLTVL.

J is TRBJ1-2 and V is TRBV27, with D hard to call. The CDR3 is 13 residues long. Germline loops: CDR1 MNHEY, CDR2 SMNVEV (reference sequence). Trimming cost V 3 bases and J 8 bases, with 13 bases left between them. The CDR3 nucleotides read TGTGCCAGCAGTTTGGCGCAGGACTTCGGCTACACCTTC. Protein: CASSLAQDFGYTF.

V and J are TRBV2 and TRBJ2-7, with TRBD1 matching 9 bases. V gave up 8 bases and J gave up 0 bases; unmatched junction bases: 11. In germline, CDR1 is SNHLY, CDR2 FYNNEI. The CDR3 has 16 amino acids. The DNA for the CDR3 is TGTGCCAGCGCCGGGACAGGGATTATCCTCTCCTACGAGCAGTACTTC. Translating gives CASAGTGIILSYEQYF. The full variable domain, its missing parts supplied by reference TRBV2 and TRBJ2-7, is EPEVTQTPSHQVTQMGQEVILRCVPISNHLYFYWYRQILGQKVEFLVSFYNNEISEKSEIFDDQFSVERPDGSNFTLKIRSTKLEDSAMYFCASAGTGIILSYEQYFGPGTRLTVT.

This clone was seen a handful of times. The chain uses TRBV6-2 or TRBV6-3 and TRBJ2-5; TRBD2 agrees at 16 bases. This CDR3 comprises 16 residues. V was clipped by 6 bases and J by 3 bases; unmatched bases: 4. CDR1 and CDR2 from the germline V gene are MNHEY and SVGEGT. CDR3 sequence: CASSRGTSGGEETQYF. The DNA of the CDR3 is TGTGCCAGCAGCCGCGGGACTAGCGGGGGGGAAGAGACCCAGTACTTC.

J is TRBJ1-1 and V is TRBV5-1; the D is unclear. Between the trimmed V and J ends, which lost 4 bases and 1 base, there was a span of 14 bases. The CDR3 loop spans 15 amino acids. CDR1 and CDR2 from the germline V gene are SGHRS and YFSETQ. The CDR3 sequence is CASSQNPGRNTEAFF. The CDR3 DNA reads TGCGCCAGCAGCCAAAACCCGGGTCGGAACACTGAAGCTTTCTTT.

This clone has only one observation. The rearrangement uses TRBV5-1 and TRBJ2-7; the D call may be TRBD1 or TRBD2 (5 bases each). The CDR3 length is 16 residues. Trimming took 4 bases from V and 3 from J, leaving 20 bases between them. Germline V gene lookup returns CDR1 SGHRS and CDR2 YFSETQ. The CDR3: CASSQGPQGSSYEQYF. The CDR3 region has the DNA TGCGCCAGCAGCCAGGGACCCCAGGGTTCCAGCTACGAGCAGTACTTC. Using reference TRBV5-1 and TRBJ2-7 for the parts outside the CDR3, the full variable domain is KAGVTQTPRYLIKTRGQQVTLSCSPISGHRSVSWYQQTPGQGLQFLFEYFSETQRNKGNFPGRFSGRQFSNSRSEMNVSTLELGDSALYLCASSQGPQGSSYEQYFGPGTRLTVT.

This chain connects TRBV28 to TRBJ2-1; 11 positions match TRBD2. CDR1 is MDHEN and CDR2 is SYDVKM in the germline V gene. There are 17 residues in the CDR3. The J segment lost 8 bases and the V segment lost 3 bases, leaving 12 bases of the junction unmatched. CDR3 region: CASSFNLGSGGDDEQFF. CDR3 nucleotide sequence: TGTGCCAGCAGTTTTAATCTTGGTAGCGGGGGGGATGATGAGCAGTTCTTC.

This chain joins TRBV4-1 and TRBJ2-7; 9 nucleotides match TRBD1. The V segment lost 4 bases and the J segment 0 bases; nucleotides outside the gene matches: 7. The germline V gene has CDR1 MGHRA and CDR2 YSYEKL. There are 16 residues in the CDR3. The CDR3, as DNA: TGCGCCAGCAGCCTGCCCGGGACAGGGAGCTCCTACGAGCAGTACTTC. It translates to CASSLPGTGSSYEQYF.

The sample holds a few counts of this clone. The rearrangement uses TRBV19 and TRBJ1-1, with D hard to call. V lost 4 bases and J 0 bases, leaving 6 bases between the germline ends. Per germline, CDR1 LNHDA and CDR2 SQIVND (reference sequence). This CDR3 is built from 13 residues. The CDR3 sequence is CASSSGMNTEAFF. The DNA of the CDR3 is TGTGCCAGTAGTAGCGGAATGAACACTGAAGCTTTCTTT.

CDR3 nucleotides: TGTGCCAGCTCCGACCTACAGATTAATGAAAAACTGTTTTTT. Translation: CASSDLQINEKLFF. The J gene is TRBJ1-4, the V gene TRBV18; no reliable D call. CDR3 length: 14 amino acids. V dropped 6 bases and J dropped 4 bases, with 12 bases sitting between them. Germline-derived CDR1 and CDR2 are KGHSH and LQKENI.

The rearrangement joins TRBV7-9 to TRBJ1-2; 7 bases map to TRBD1. J was trimmed by 7 bases and V by 5 bases; bases with no gene match: 10. The CDR3 is 14 residues long. CDR1 SEHNR and CDR2 FQNEAQ come from the germline V gene (reference sequence). CDR3 protein: CASSTRQGIGGYTF. DNA of the CDR3: TGTGCCAGCAGCACTCGACAGGGTATAGGTGGCTACACCTTC.

This chain links TRBV29-1 with TRBJ2-1, with TRBD2 identical over 10 bases. This CDR3 contains 13 residues. The V and J ends lost 7 bases and 9 bases, in that order; junction bases with no gene match: 9. Germline values: CDR1 SQVTM, CDR2 ANQGSEA. CDR3 amino acids: CSAAASGGGEQFF. The CDR3 region has the DNA TGCAGCGCTGCGGCTAGCGGGGGTGGTGAGCAGTTCTTC.

This rearrangement joins TRBV19 to TRBJ1-5, with 8 bases that match TRBD1. From germline, CDR1 is LNHDA and CDR2 SQIVND (reference sequence). This CDR3 has 13 residues. The trim removed 8 bases at V and 4 bases at J, leaving 4 bases unmatched. The CDR3 bases are TGTGCCAGTGCGCGGACAGGGAATCAGCCCCAGCATTTT. Residues: CASARTGNQPQHF.

The chain couples TRBV14 to TRBJ1-1; D not certain. Germline assignment: CDR1 SGHDN and CDR2 FVKESK. Between the trimmed V and J ends, which lost 1 base and 4 bases, there was a span of 16 bases. The CDR3 contains 16 residues. The CDR3 region is CASSQGWGGRRTEAFF. In nucleotides, the CDR3 is TGTGCCAGCAGCCAAGGTTGGGGTGGTCGCCGCACTGAAGCTTTCTTT.

As for this clone: The DNA is omitted, as the CDR3 cannot be located on it reliably, and the CDR3 follows TCRdb's listing. This rearrangement joins TRBV12-3 or TRBV12-4 to TRBJ1-5; the table calls TRBD1, which could not be checked here. Inclusive of both ends, the CDR3 amounts to 13 amino acids. The CDR3 here is CASSFLADQPQHF.

The DNA of the CDR3 is TGTGCCAGCAGTGTTCAGCGGGGAGGGGATACGCAGTATTTT. Translated: CASSVQRGGDTQYF. The J gene is TRBJ2-3, the V gene TRBV6-4; 7 nucleotides agree with TRBD2. Germline CDR1 and CDR2: MRHNA and SNTAGT. CDR3 size: 14 residues. V was pared by 4 bases and J by 6 bases, with 7 bases of the junction left unmatched.

This chain joins TRBV3-1 (or the pseudogene TRBV3-2) and TRBJ1-1; 8 bases map to TRBD1. The CDR3 is 14 amino acids. Germline values: CDR1 LGHDT, CDR2 YNNKEL (reference sequence). With V trimmed by 7 bases and J by 6 bases, 10 bases remained unmatched. CDR3 nucleotide sequence: TGTGCCAGCACCCGAACAGGGGGTAGTCCTGAAGCTTTCTTT. As protein: CASTRTGGSPEAFF.

The chain combines TRBV7-2 with TRBJ2-3; 8 bases align to TRBD2. Germline CDR1 is SGHTA and CDR2 is FQGNSA. The length of the CDR3 is 17 residues. J gave up 3 bases and V 1 base, and 9 bases lay outside the gene matches. Here the CDR3 DNA reads TGTGCCAGCAGCTTAGTACCCGGGGGGGCCCCTACAGATACGCAGTATTTT. This encodes CASSLVPGGAPTDTQYF. Full variable domain (outside the CDR3, taken from reference TRBV7-2 and TRBJ2-3): GAGVSQSPSNKVTEKGKDVELRCDPISGHTALYWYRQSLGQGLEFLIYFQGNSAPDKSGLPSDRFSAERTGGSVSTLTIQRTQQEDSAVYLCASSLVPGGAPTDTQYFGPGTRLTVL.

The CDR3 is CASSIRTGESGSYGYTF. CDR3 nucleotides: TGCGCCAGCAGCATAAGGACAGGGGAGAGTGGCAGCTATGGCTACACCTTC. The chain combines TRBV5-1 with TRBJ1-2; 9 bases map to TRBD1. The germline V gene has CDR1 SGHRS and CDR2 YFSETQ. This CDR3 comprises 17 residues. With 4 bases clipped from V and 4 bases from J, the junction kept 14 bases outside the gene matches.

This chain uses TRBV11-2 with TRBJ2-5; weak D call: TRBD2 (6 bases). Germline lookup yields CDR1 SGHAT and CDR2 FQNNGV. The CDR3 is 16 residues long. V was trimmed by 4 bases and J by 0 bases, leaving 15 bases between them. CDR3 bases: TGTGCCAGCAGCTCAACCGGTCGGGGGTACCAAGAGACCCAGTACTTC. Its protein is CASSSTGRGYQETQYF.

In regard to this clone: At the DNA level, this CDR3 is encoded by other sequences in the same sample as well. The chain combines TRBV5-1 with TRBJ1-5; D may be TRBD1 (6 bases). The V end lost 4 bases, the J end lost 1 base, and 9 bases lay between the germline ends. Germline CDR1 SGHRS, CDR2 YFSETQ. The CDR3 runs 14 residues. CDR3 nucleotide sequence: TGCGCCAGCAGCACAGGACAGAGCAATCAGCCCCAGCATTTT. Amino acid sequence: CASSTGQSNQPQHF.

This sequence joins TRBV7-9 and TRBJ2-5; D possibly corresponds to TRBD2 (5 bases). The CDR3 is 15 amino acids. From germline, CDR1 is SEHNR and CDR2 FQNEAQ (reference sequence). Trimming removed 5 bases from V and 8 bases from J, with 21 bases in between. CDR3 sequence (DNA): TGTGCCAGCAGCCCAAGACGGGCGGGTATTGAAACCCAGTACTTC. Translated, it gives CASSPRRAGIETQYF. Variable domain in full (rest from reference TRBV7-9 and TRBJ2-5): DTGVSQNPRHKITKRGQNVTFRCDPISEHNRLYWYRQTLGQGPEFLTYFQNEAQLEKSRLLSDRFSAERPKGSFSTLEIQRTEQGDSAMYLCASSPRRAGIETQYFGPGTRLLVL.

The gene calls are TRBV6-2 or TRBV6-3 and TRBJ1-5; D unclear. The V end lost 7 bases, the J end lost 0 bases, and 10 bases lay between the germline ends. Germline V gene sequence: CDR1 MNHEY, CDR2 SVGEGT. CDR3 length: 14 amino acids. The CDR3 DNA sequence: TGTGCCAGCATCCCAGGACCTAGCAATCAGCCCCAGCATTTT. This encodes CASIPGPSNQPQHF.

The rearrangement joins TRBV7-9 to TRBJ1-1; the D gene is possibly TRBD1 (5 bases). Trimming removed 4 bases from V and 0 bases from J, with 9 bases in between. The CDR3 sequence is 14 residues long. Germline values: CDR1 SEHNR, CDR2 FQNEAQ (reference sequence). The CDR3 sequence is CASSSGAVNTEAFF. The CDR3 DNA is TGTGCCAGCAGCTCCGGGGCAGTGAACACTGAAGCTTTCTTT.

CDR3 in DNA: TGTGCCAGCGGCGGGACAGGAGGGGGGCGAACTGAAAAACTGTTTTTT. Its translation: CASGGTGGGRTEKLFF. The chain carries TRBV2 and TRBJ1-4; 8 bases agree with TRBD1. Trimming removed 8 bases from V and 7 bases from J; junction bases left unmatched: 15. The CDR3 runs to 16 residues. From germline, CDR1 is SNHLY and CDR2 FYNNEI.

V gene TRBV30 combines with J gene TRBJ1-3; 9 nucleotides match TRBD1. Germline-derived CDR1 and CDR2 are GTSNPN and SVGIG (reference sequence). This CDR3 comprises 17 residues. The ends lost 2 bases at V and 2 bases at J; junction bases unmatched: 10. The CDR3 coding sequence is TGTGCCTGGAGTACAGTACAGGGGGCGTCCCCTGGAAACACCATATATTTT. It encodes CAWSTVQGASPGNTIYF.

V usage is TRBV3-1 (or the pseudogene TRBV3-2) and J usage is TRBJ2-4; D not certain. Germline V gene sequence: CDR1 LGHDT, CDR2 YNNKEL (reference sequence). The V and J ends lost 3 bases and 3 bases respectively, with 15 bases between them. This CDR3 comprises 16 residues. DNA of the CDR3: TGTGCCAGCAGCCATTCGAACGCCCCGTACAAAAACATTCAGTACTTC. Translating it yields CASSHSNAPYKNIQYF.

The chain uses TRBV5-1 and TRBJ1-4; D unresolved. V was shortened by 2 bases and J by 6 bases, with 5 bases between the two germline ends. This CDR3 comprises 12 residues. In germline, CDR1 is SGHRS, CDR2 YFSETQ. The CDR3 here is CASSFNDEKLFF. In DNA, the CDR3 is TGCGCCAGCAGCTTTAACGATGAAAAACTGTTTTTT. The full variable domain, in which reference TRBV5-1 and TRBJ1-4 provide the parts outside the CDR3, is KAGVTQTPRYLIKTRGQQVTLSCSPISGHRSVSWYQQTPGQGLQFLFEYFSETQRNKGNFPGRFSGRQFSNSRSEMNVSTLELGDSALYLCASSFNDEKLFFGSGTQLSVL.